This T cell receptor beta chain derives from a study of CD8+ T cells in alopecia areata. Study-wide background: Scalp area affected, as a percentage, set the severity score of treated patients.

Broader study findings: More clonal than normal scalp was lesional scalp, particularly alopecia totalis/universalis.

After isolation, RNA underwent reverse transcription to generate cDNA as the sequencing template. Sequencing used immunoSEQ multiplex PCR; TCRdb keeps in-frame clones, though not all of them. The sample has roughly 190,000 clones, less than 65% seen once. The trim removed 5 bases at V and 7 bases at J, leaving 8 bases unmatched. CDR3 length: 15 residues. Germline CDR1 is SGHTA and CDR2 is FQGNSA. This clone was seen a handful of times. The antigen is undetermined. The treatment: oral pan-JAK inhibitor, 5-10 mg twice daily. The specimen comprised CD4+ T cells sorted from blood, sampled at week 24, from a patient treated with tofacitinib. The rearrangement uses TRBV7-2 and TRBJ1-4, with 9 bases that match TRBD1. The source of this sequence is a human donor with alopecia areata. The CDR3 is CASSLTGGEGEKLFF. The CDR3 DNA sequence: TGTGCCAGCAGCCTTACAGGGGGCGAGGGTGAAAAACTGTTTTTT.